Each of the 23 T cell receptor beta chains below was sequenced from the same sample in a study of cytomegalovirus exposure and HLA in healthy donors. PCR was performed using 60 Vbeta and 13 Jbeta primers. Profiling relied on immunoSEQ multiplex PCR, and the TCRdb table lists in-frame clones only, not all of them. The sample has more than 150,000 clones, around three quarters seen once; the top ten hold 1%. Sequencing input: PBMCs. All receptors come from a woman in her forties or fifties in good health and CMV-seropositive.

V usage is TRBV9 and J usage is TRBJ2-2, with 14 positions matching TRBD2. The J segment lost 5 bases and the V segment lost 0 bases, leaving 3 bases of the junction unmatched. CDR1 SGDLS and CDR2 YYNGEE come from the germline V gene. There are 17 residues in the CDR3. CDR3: CASSVEGLAGETGELFF. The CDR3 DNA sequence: TGTGCCAGCAGCGTAGAGGGACTAGCGGGAGAAACCGGGGAGCTGTTTTTT.

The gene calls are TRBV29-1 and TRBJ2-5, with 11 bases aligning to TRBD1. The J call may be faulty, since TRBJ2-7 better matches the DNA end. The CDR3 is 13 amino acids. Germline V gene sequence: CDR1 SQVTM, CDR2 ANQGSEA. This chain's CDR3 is CSVVGQGDYEQYF. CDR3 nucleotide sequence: TGCAGCGTTGTGGGACAGGGGGACTACGAGCAGTACTTC.

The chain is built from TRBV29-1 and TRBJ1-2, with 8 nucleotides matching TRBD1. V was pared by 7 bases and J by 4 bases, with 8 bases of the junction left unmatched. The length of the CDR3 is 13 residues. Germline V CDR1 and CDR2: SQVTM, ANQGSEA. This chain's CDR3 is CSAETGETYGYTF. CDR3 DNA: TGCAGCGCTGAGACAGGGGAAACCTATGGCTACACCTTC.

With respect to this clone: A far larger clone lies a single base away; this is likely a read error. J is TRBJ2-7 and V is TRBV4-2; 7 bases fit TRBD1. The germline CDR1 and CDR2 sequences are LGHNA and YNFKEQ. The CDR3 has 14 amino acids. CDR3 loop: CAISQGGQTYEQYF. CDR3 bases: TGTGCCATCAGCCAAGGGGGACAGACCTACGAGCAGTACTTC.

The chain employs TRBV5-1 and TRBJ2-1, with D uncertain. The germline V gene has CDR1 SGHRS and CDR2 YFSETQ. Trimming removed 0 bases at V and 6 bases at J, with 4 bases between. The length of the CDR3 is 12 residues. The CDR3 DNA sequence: TGCGCCAGCAGCTTGGTGAGCAATGAGCAGTTCTTC. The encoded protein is CASSLVSNEQFF.

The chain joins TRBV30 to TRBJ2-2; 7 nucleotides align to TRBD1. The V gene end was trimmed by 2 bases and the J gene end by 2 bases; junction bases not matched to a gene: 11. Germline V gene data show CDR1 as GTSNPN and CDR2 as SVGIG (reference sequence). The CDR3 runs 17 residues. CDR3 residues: CAWSTKTGQFNTGELFF. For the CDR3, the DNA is TGTGCCTGGAGTACCAAGACAGGGCAGTTTAACACCGGGGAGCTGTTTTTT.

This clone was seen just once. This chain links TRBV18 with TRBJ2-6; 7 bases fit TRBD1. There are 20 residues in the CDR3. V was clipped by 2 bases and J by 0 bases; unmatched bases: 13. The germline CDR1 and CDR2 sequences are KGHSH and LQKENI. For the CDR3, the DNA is TGTGCCAGCTCACCAAGGAAGGCCGGGACAGCTAGCTCTGGGGCCAACGTCCTGACTTTC. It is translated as CASSPRKAGTASSGANVLTF.

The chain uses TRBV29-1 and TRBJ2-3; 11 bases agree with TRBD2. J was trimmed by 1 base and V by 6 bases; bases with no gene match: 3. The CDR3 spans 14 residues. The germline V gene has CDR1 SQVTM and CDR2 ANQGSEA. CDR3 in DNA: TGCAGCGTGGGGGGACTAGCGGGCACAGATACGCAGTATTTT. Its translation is CSVGGLAGTDTQYF.

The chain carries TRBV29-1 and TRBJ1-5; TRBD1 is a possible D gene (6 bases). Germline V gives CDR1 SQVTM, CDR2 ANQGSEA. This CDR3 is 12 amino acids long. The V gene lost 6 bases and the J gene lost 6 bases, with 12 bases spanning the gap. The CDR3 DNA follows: TGCAGCGTCGGGACACACAGTCAGCCCCAGCATTTT. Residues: CSVGTHSQPQHF.

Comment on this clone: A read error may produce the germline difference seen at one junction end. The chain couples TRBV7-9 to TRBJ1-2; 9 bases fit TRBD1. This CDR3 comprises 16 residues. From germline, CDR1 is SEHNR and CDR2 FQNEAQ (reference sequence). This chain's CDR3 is CSSSTTRDRENYGYTF. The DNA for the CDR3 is TGTTCCAGCAGCACGACCCGGGACAGGGAGAACTATGGCTACACCTTC.

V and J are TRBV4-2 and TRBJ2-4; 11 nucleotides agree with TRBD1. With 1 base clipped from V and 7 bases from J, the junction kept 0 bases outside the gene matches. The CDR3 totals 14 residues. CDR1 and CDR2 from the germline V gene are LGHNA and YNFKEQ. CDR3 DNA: TGTGCCAGCAGCCAAGGGGACAGGGGGAACATTCAGTACTTC. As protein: CASSQGDRGNIQYF.

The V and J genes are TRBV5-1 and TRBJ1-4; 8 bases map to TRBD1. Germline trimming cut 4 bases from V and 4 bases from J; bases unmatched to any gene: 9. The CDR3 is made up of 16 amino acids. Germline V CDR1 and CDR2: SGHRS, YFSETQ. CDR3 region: CASSRTGMRSNEKLFF. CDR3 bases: TGCGCCAGCAGCCGGACAGGGATGAGGAGTAATGAAAAACTGTTTTTT.

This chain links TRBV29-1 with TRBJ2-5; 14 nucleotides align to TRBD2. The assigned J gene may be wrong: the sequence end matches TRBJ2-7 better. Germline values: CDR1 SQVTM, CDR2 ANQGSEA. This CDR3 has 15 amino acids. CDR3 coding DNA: TGCAGCGTTGACGGGACTAGCGGGAGTGCCTACGAGCAGTACTTC. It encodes CSVDGTSGSAYEQYF.

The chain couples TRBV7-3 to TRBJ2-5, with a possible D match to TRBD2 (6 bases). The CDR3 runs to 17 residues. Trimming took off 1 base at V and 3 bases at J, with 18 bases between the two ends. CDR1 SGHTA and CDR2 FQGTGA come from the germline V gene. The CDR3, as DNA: TGTGCCAGCAGCTTAAGGGGTGTGGGAGGACATAAAGAGACCCAGTACTTC. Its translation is CASSLRGVGGHKETQYF.

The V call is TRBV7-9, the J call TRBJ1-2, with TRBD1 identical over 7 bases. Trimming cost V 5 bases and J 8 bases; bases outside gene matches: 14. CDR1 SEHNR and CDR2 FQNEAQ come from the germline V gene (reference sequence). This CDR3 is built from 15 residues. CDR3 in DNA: TGTGCCAGCAGCCCCCCGTCGGGCCAAGGGGGCGGCTACACCTTC. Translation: CASSPPSGQGGGYTF.

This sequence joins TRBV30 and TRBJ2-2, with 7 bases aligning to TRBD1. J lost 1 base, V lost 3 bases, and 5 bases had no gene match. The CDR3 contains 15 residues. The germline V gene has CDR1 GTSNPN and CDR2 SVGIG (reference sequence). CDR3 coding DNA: TGTGCCTGGAGGCTCCGGGACAGGAACACCGGGGAGCTGTTTTTT. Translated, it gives CAWRLRDRNTGELFF. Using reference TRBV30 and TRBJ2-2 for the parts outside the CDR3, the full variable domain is SQTIHQWPATLVQPVGSPLSLECTVEGTSNPNLYWYRQAAGRGLQLLFYSVGIGQISSEVPQNLSASRPQDRQFILSSKKLLLSDSGFYLCAWRLRDRNTGELFFGEGSRLTVL.

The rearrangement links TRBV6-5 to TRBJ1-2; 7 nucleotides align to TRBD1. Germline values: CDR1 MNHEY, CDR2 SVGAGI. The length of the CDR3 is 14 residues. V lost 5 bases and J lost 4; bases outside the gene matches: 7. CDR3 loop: CASSLKTGTYGYTF. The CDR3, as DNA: TGTGCCAGCAGTCTAAAGACAGGGACCTATGGCTACACCTTC.

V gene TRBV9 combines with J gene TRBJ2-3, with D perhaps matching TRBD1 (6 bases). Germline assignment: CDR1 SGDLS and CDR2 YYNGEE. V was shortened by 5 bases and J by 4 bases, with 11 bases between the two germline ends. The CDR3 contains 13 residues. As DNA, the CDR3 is TGTGCCAGCAGTTACAGGGAATCAGATACGCAGTATTTT. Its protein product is CASSYRESDTQYF. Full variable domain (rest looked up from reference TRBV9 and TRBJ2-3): DSGVTQTPKHLITATGQRVTLRCSPRSGDLSVYWYQQSLDQGLQFLIQYYNGEERAKGNILERFSAQQFPDLHSELNLSSLELGDSALYFCASSYRESDTQYFGPGTRLTVL.

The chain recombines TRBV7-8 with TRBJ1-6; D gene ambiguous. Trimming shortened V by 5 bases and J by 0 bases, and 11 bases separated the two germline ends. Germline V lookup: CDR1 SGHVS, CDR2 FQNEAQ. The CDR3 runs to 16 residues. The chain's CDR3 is CASSRTQHSYNSPLHF. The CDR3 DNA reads TGTGCCAGCAGCCGGACTCAACACTCCTATAATTCACCCCTCCACTTT.

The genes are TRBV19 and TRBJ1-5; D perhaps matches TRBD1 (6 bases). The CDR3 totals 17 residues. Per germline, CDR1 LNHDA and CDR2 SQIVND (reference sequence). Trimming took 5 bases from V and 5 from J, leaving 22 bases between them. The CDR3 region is CASSFRPGARGHQPQHF. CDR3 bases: TGTGCCAGTAGTTTTAGACCGGGCGCCAGGGGCCATCAGCCCCAGCATTTT.

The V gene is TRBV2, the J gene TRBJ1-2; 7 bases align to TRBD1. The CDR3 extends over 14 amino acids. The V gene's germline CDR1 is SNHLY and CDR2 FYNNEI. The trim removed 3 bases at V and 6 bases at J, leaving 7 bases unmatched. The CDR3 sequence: CASSDRDSPHGYTF. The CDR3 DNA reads TGTGCCAGCAGTGACCGGGACAGCCCCCATGGCTACACCTTC.

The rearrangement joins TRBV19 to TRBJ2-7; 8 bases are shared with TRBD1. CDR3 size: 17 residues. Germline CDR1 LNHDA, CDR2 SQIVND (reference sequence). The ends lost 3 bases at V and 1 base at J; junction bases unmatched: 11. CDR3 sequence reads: CASSILPRQGTSYEQYF. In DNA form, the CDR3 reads TGTGCCAGTAGTATCTTACCAAGACAGGGGACATCCTACGAGCAGTACTTC.

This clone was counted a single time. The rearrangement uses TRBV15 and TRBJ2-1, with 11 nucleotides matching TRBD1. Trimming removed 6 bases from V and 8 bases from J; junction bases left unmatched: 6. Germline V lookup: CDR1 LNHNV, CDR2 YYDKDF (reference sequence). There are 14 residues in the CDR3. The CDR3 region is CATRGTGGNDEQFF. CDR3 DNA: TGTGCCACCAGGGGGACAGGGGGAAACGATGAGCAGTTCTTC.